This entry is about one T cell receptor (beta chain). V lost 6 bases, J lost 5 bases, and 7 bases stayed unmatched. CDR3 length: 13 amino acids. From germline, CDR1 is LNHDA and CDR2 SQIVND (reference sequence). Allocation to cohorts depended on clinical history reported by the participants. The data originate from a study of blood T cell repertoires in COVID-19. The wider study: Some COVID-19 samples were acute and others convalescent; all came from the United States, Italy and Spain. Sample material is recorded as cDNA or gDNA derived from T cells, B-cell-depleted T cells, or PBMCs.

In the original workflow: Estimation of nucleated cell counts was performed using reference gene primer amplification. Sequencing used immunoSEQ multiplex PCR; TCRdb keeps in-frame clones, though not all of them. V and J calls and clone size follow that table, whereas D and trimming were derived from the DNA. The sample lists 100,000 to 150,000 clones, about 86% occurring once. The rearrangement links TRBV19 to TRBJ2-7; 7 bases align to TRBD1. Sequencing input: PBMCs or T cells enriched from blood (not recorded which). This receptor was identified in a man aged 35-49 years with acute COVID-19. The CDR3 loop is CASRATGTHEQYF. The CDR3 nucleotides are TGTGCCAGTAGGGCGACAGGGACCCACGAGCAGTACTTC.